Following are 14 T cell receptor beta chains from one sample sequenced in a study of blood T cell repertoires in COVID-19. Only in-frame clones appear in the TCRdb table, and some are missing; sequencing was by immunoSEQ multiplex PCR. Of 95,000 to 100,000 clones in the sample, over 80% were seen once. Sequenced input: peripheral blood. The source is a man aged 45-60 years with active COVID-19.

This chain joins TRBV28 and TRBJ1-2; the D gene is possibly TRBD1 (5 bases). V was cut by 6 bases and J by 4 bases, with 15 bases left in between. The length of the CDR3 is 14 residues. Germline V lookup: CDR1 MDHEN, CDR2 SYDVKM. The CDR3 reads CASSSGGASYGYTF. CDR3 DNA sequence: TGTGCCAGCAGCTCTGGCGGGGCCAGCTATGGCTACACCTTC.

The J gene is TRBJ2-2, the V gene TRBV12-5; 9 bases align to TRBD1. V dropped 1 base and J dropped 4; count of bases not matched to a gene: 4. Per germline, CDR1 LGHNT and CDR2 FRNRAP. The CDR3 is made up of 16 amino acids. The CDR3 nucleotides read TGTGCTAGTGGTTTGGACGGACAGGGGTTCACCGGGGAGCTGTTTTTT. Translation gives CASGLDGQGFTGELFF.

This clone has just one count. This chain links TRBV18 with TRBJ1-2; the D gene is possibly TRBD1 (6 bases). The V end lost 4 bases, the J end lost 10 bases, and 13 bases lay between the germline ends. The CDR3 totals 12 residues. Per germline, CDR1 KGHSH and CDR2 LQKENI. The CDR3 DNA is TGTGCCAGCTCACGGGATGAGGGGGTCTACACCTTC. Translated, it gives CASSRDEGVYTF.

The gene calls are TRBV5-1 and TRBJ2-2; TRBD1 matches 8 bases. V lost 4 bases to trimming and J lost 5 bases; unmatched junction nucleotides: 10. This CDR3 is built from 16 residues. Germline V gives CDR1 SGHRS, CDR2 YFSETQ. CDR3 in amino acids: CASSPSDRDRTGELFF. The DNA for the CDR3 is TGCGCCAGCAGCCCCTCGGACAGGGATAGGACCGGGGAGCTGTTTTTT.

The CDR3 nucleotides read TGTGCCAGCAGCTTAAGAGAGGCATGGAACTATGGCTACACCTTC. This encodes CASSLREAWNYGYTF. The J gene is TRBJ1-2, the V gene TRBV7-2; D call uncertain. Per germline, CDR1 SGHTA and CDR2 FQGNSA. The V and J ends lost 2 bases and 2 bases respectively, with 12 bases between them. This CDR3 spans 15 amino acids.

The rearrangement links TRBV5-4 to TRBJ1-2, with TRBD1 matching 10 bases. This CDR3 contains 14 residues. V was clipped by 3 bases and J by 3 bases; unmatched bases: 2. The germline V gene encodes CDR1 SGHNT and CDR2 YYREEE (reference sequence). CDR3 in amino acids: CASSWDRGYYGYTF. The CDR3 nucleotides read TGTGCCAGCAGCTGGGACAGGGGTTACTATGGCTACACCTTC.

The V and J genes are TRBV11-1 and TRBJ2-1, with no clear D. The CDR3 consists of 15 residues. Between the trimmed V and J ends, which lost 3 bases and 4 bases, there was a span of 13 bases. Germline CDR1 reads SGHAT; CDR2 reads FQDESV (reference sequence). CDR3 DNA sequence: TGTGCCAGCAGCTTGAGTCATGATGAGTACAATGAGCAGTTCTTC. The encoded protein is CASSLSHDEYNEQFF.

The chain recombines TRBV27 with TRBJ2-3; 9 nucleotides align to TRBD2. Trimming at V came to 3 bases and at J to 2 bases, leaving 12 bases not matched to a gene. The CDR3 covers 18 residues. CDR1 MNHEY and CDR2 SMNVEV come from the germline V gene (reference sequence). CDR3 in DNA: TGTGCCAGCAGTTTGACGGCGGGCGGGAGGGGGATCACAGATACGCAGTATTTT. This translates into CASSLTAGGRGITDTQYF.

V and J are TRBV3-1 (or the pseudogene TRBV3-2) and TRBJ1-2, with TRBD1 matching 12 bases. V lost 0 bases to trimming and J lost 8 bases; unmatched junction nucleotides: 10. The CDR3 has 17 amino acids. Germline values: CDR1 LGHDT, CDR2 YNNKEL (reference sequence). In DNA, the CDR3 is TGTGCCAGCAGCCAAGAGGCCGGGACAGGGGGCGCTTCCGGCTACACCTTC. Its translation is CASSQEAGTGGASGYTF.

The rearrangement uses TRBV19 and TRBJ2-7; tentatively, D is TRBD2 (6 bases). Germline loops: CDR1 LNHDA, CDR2 SQIVND (reference sequence). This CDR3 has 13 residues. Trimming stripped 3 bases from V and 1 base from J, with 7 bases between. The CDR3 bases are TGTGCCAGTAGTATGCGGGGTTCCTACGAGCAGTACTTC. This encodes CASSMRGSYEQYF.

The CDR3 DNA reads TGTGCCACCAGTGATTCCCTACCCCCCCTCAATGAGCAGTTCTTC. Its protein product is CATSDSLPPLNEQFF. The chain uses TRBV24-1 and TRBJ2-1, with D uncertain. CDR1 and CDR2 from the germline V gene are KGHDR and SFDVKD. Trimming removed 2 bases at V and 6 bases at J, with 13 bases between. The CDR3 runs to 15 residues.

This chain joins TRBV6-1 and TRBJ2-7; 7 bases fit TRBD1. The CDR3 runs 13 residues. Germline assignment: CDR1 MNHNS and CDR2 SASEGT. Trimming at V came to 3 bases and at J to 9 bases, leaving 8 bases not matched to a gene. The CDR3 sequence: CASSDRDRVGQYF. Written as DNA, the CDR3 is TGTGCCAGCAGTGATAGGGACAGAGTCGGGCAGTACTTC.

This clone was picked up a small number of times. The chain combines TRBV5-3 with TRBJ2-1; unclear D gene. TRBV5-3 is an ORF, and what it does is uncertain. The CDR3 runs 15 residues. Trimming removed 0 bases at V and 5 bases at J, with 12 bases between. CDR3 protein: CARSLGLRHHNEQFF. CDR3 DNA sequence: TGTGCCAGAAGCTTGGGACTGCGCCACCACAATGAGCAGTTCTTC.

This chain joins TRBV5-8 and TRBJ2-5; D is perhaps TRBD1 (6 bases). Trimming shortened V by 2 bases and J by 5 bases, and 13 bases separated the two germline ends. The CDR3 has 14 residues. CDR1 is SGHTS, CDR2 YDEGEE, per germline. The CDR3 DNA is TGTGCCAGCAGCTTCAGGGGCGAGGGGGAGACCCAGTACTTC. The encoded protein is CASSFRGEGETQYF.